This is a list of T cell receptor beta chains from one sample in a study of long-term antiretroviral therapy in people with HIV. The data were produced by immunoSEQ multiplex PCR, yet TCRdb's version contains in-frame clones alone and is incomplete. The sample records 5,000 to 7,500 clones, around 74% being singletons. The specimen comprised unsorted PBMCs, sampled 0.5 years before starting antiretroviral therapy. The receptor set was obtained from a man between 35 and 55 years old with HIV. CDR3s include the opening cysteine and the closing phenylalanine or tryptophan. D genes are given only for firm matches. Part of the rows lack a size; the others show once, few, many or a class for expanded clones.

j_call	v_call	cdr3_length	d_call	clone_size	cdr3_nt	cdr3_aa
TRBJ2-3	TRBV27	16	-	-	TGTGCCAGCAGTTTATCGTTCTTGTTCGTCACAGATACGCAGTATTTT	CASSLSFLFVTDTQYF
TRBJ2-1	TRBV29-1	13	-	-	TGCAGCGTTGAAGGCAAATCCTACAATGAGCAGTTCTTC	CSVEGKSYNEQFF
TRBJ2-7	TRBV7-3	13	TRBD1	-	TGTGCCAGCAGCTGGGACAGGGGTAGGGAGCAGTACTTC	CASSWDRGREQYF
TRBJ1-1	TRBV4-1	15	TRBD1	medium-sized	TGCGCCAGCAGCCAAGCGACAGGGGAAATCACTGAAGCTTTCTTT	CASSQATGEITEAFF
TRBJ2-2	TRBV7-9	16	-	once	TGTGCCAGCAGCCCAGGCGGGGACACGAACACCGGGGAGCTGTTTTTT	CASSPGGDTNTGELFF
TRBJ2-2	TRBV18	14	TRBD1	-	TGTGCCAGCTCACCGGGACAGGGGCTCGGGGAGCTGTTTTTT	CASSPGQGLGELFF
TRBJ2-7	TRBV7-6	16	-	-	TGTGCCAGCAGCTTAGCGGGCGGGGCAGGGTCCTACGAGCAGTACTTC	CASSLAGGAGSYEQYF
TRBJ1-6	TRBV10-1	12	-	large	TGCGCCAGCGGGACGGGAAATTCACCCCTCCACTTT	CASGTGNSPLHF
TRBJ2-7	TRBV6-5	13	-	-	TGTGCCAGCAGTCCAGGGGCCTCCTACGAGCAGTACTTC	CASSPGASYEQYF
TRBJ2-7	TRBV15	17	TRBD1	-	TGTGCCACCAGCAGAGGCCGGGACAGTATCCCTTCCTACGAGCAGTACTTC	CATSRGRDSIPSYEQYF
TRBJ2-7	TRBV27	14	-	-	TGTGCCAGCAGTGACCTGACAGGGAGGTACGAGCAGTACTTC	CASSDLTGRYEQYF
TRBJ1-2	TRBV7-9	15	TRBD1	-	TGTGCCAGCAGCTCCAAGGACAGGGATTACTATGGCTACACCTTC	CASSSKDRDYYGYTF